These 17 T cell receptor beta chains were sequenced from one sample in a study of T-cell reconstitution after alpha-beta-depleted transplantation in children. Using unique molecular identifiers, the investigators prepared the TCRbeta library. TCRdb re-called the PCR reads with MiXCR, one entry per CDR3 protein. The table has about 640,000 distinct CDR3 sequences, 16% seen once. The source material was PBMCs from the stem cell graft donor, sampled from the stem cell graft. These receptors were taken from a human donor who donated a stem cell graft to a child with acute myeloid leukemia.

This chain uses TRBV4-3 with TRBJ2-3; a weak D match, TRBD1 (6 bases). Germline V gene lookup returns CDR1 LGHNA and CDR2 YSLEER. The CDR3 is 18 amino acids. V was clipped by 4 bases and J by 2 bases, with 22 bases between them. The CDR3 loop reads CASSRYWGQGGTTDTQYF. Written as DNA, the CDR3 is TGCGCCAGCAGCCGGTATTGGGGGCAGGGTGGGACCACAGATACGCAGTATTTT.

V and J are TRBV5-1 and TRBJ1-4; D is unresolved. The CDR3 runs to 13 residues. Germline V gene lookup returns CDR1 SGHRS and CDR2 YFSETQ. Trimming cost V 0 bases and J 6 bases, with 6 bases left between them. DNA of the CDR3: TGCGCCAGCAGCTTGGTTACGGATGAAAAACTGTTTTTT. Protein product: CASSLVTDEKLFF.

This clonotype was recorded at least ten times. This chain connects TRBV20-1 to TRBJ2-7; D gene uncertain. This CDR3 spans 13 amino acids. Deletions cut 3 bases from V and 0 bases from J, with 9 bases between. The germline gives CDR1 DFQATT, CDR2 SNEGSKA (reference sequence). The DNA for the CDR3 is TGCAGTGCTAGCATCGGGTTCTCCTACGAGCAGTACTTC. Its protein product is CSASIGFSYEQYF.

This clonotype was counted only a few times. This sequence joins TRBV5-1 and TRBJ2-3; 10 bases map to TRBD1. This CDR3 spans 15 amino acids. Germline V gives CDR1 SGHRS, CDR2 YFSETQ. Trimming at V came to 4 bases and at J to 5 bases, leaving 7 bases not matched to a gene. CDR3 DNA sequence: TGCGCCAGCAGCCCCCGGGACAGGGGTCGAGATACGCAGTATTTT. This encodes CASSPRDRGRDTQYF.

This clonotype was seen a handful of times. The gene calls are TRBV6-5 and TRBJ1-6; D might be TRBD1 (6 bases). V was shortened by 3 bases and J by 14 bases, with 20 bases between the two germline ends. CDR1 MNHEY and CDR2 SVGAGI come from the germline V gene. The CDR3 has 15 amino acids. This chain's CDR3 is CASSYQGSRLKALHF. For the CDR3, the DNA is TGTGCCAGCAGTTATCAGGGGAGCCGCCTGAAGGCCCTCCACTTT.

In the case of this clonotype: This may be a read error: a much more frequent sequence differs by one nucleotide. This chain joins TRBV12-3 or TRBV12-4 and TRBJ1-1, with 7 bases aligning to TRBD1. This CDR3 spans 14 amino acids. The CDR3 nucleotides are TGTGCCGGCAGTCGACAGGGAAGGAACACTGAAGCTTTCTTT. It yields the protein CAGSRQGRNTEAFF.

The chain carries TRBV28 and TRBJ1-5, with D possibly matching TRBD1 (5 bases). Germline V CDR1 and CDR2: MDHEN, SYDVKM. V was clipped by 6 bases and J by 2 bases, with 17 bases between them. The CDR3 has 16 amino acids. In DNA form, the CDR3 reads TGTGCCAGCAGGGGGGTAGGGCTGGCCGGCAATCAGCCCCAGCATTTT. Its translation is CASRGVGLAGNQPQHF.

This clonotype was found a few times. Here the CDR3 reads CASSLERQGGQPQHF. The CDR3 DNA is TGTGCCAGCAGCTTAGAAAGACAGGGAGGTCAGCCCCAGCATTTT. The chain employs TRBV7-2 and TRBJ1-5, with 7 bases fitting TRBD1. The ends lost 1 base at V and 6 bases at J; junction bases unmatched: 6. CDR3 length equals 15 residues. CDR1 is SGHTA, CDR2 FQGNSA, per germline.

This clonotype was counted only a few times. CDR3: CATSPLGERLAKNIQYF. The CDR3, as DNA: TGTGCCACCAGCCCCCTTGGGGAGCGGTTAGCCAAAAACATTCAGTACTTC. This chain connects TRBV15 to TRBJ2-4; perhaps TRBD2 as D (5 bases). There are 17 residues in the CDR3. Per germline, CDR1 LNHNV and CDR2 YYDKDF (reference sequence). The V end was cut by 5 bases, the J end by 0 bases, with 17 bases between.

This clonotype has ten or more counts. The genes are TRBV4-2 and TRBJ1-2, with D uncertain. Looked up from germline, CDR1 is LGHNA and CDR2 is YNFKEQ. The CDR3 has 16 amino acids. V shed 0 bases and J shed 7 bases, with 18 bases lying between them. The CDR3 sequence: CASSQESGPSRSGYTF. CDR3 sequence (DNA): TGTGCCAGCAGCCAAGAGAGTGGCCCTTCAAGGAGTGGCTACACCTTC.

J is TRBJ2-1 and V is TRBV4-2; TRBD2 matches 12 bases. Looked up from germline, CDR1 is LGHNA and CDR2 is YNFKEQ. This CDR3 region has 16 residues. The V and J ends lost 3 bases and 10 bases, in that order; junction bases with no gene match: 10. CDR3 residues: CASSHRTSGEVEEQFF. The CDR3 DNA reads as TGTGCCAGCAGCCACAGGACTAGCGGGGAGGTAGAGGAGCAGTTCTTC.

This clonotype appeared a few times. The chain combines TRBV20-1 with TRBJ1-2; D gene ambiguous. CDR1 is DFQATT and CDR2 is SNEGSKA in the germline V gene (reference sequence). The CDR3 spans 12 residues. V lost 4 bases to trimming and J lost 4 bases, with 10 bases between them. The CDR3 loop reads CSAKGGSYGYTF. CDR3 in DNA: TGCAGTGCTAAAGGTGGGAGCTATGGCTACACCTTC.

This clonotype has just a few counts. The rearrangement links TRBV10-2 to TRBJ2-7; D is unclear. There are 17 residues in the CDR3. From germline, CDR1 is WSHSY and CDR2 SAAADI. V was pared by 4 bases and J by 0 bases, with 19 bases between. DNA for the CDR3: TGCGCCAGCAGTGGTCCCGTGGGGAAGGCCCACTCCTACGAGCAGTACGTC. Its protein is CASSGPVGKAHSYEQYV.

The sample holds a few counts of this clonotype. The chain carries TRBV6-2 or TRBV6-3 and TRBJ2-1; D is perhaps TRBD2 (6 bases). The CDR3 is 15 residues long. The germline CDR1 and CDR2 sequences are MNHEY and SVGEGT. The ends were cut back, 0 bases at V and 8 bases at J, with 14 bases in the middle. The CDR3 region has the DNA TGTGCCAGCAGTTACTCGAGAGGGCCGGGGGATGAGCAGTTCTTC. Translated: CASSYSRGPGDEQFF.

This sequence joins TRBV11-2 and TRBJ2-1; D not certain. CDR1 and CDR2 (germline): SGHAT, FQNNGV. The CDR3 loop spans 16 amino acids. V shed 0 bases and J shed 3 bases, with 12 bases lying between them. In DNA form, the CDR3 reads TGTGCCAGCAGCTTAGATATCGTCACGGGCTACAATGAGCAGTTCTTC. Its translation: CASSLDIVTGYNEQFF.

The chain is built from TRBV20-1 and TRBJ2-7, with D possibly matching TRBD2 (6 bases). Germline CDR1 is DFQATT and CDR2 is SNEGSKA (reference sequence). The CDR3 loop spans 13 amino acids. The CDR3 loop reads CSATASASYEQHV. CDR3 nucleotides: TGCAGTGCTACCGCTAGCGCCTCCTACGAGCAGCACGTC.

There are many counts of this clonotype. This chain uses TRBV29-1 with TRBJ1-1; D gene ambiguous. V lost 4 bases and J 1 base, leaving 10 bases between the germline ends. The CDR3 spans 13 residues. CDR1 is SQVTM, CDR2 ANQGSEA, per germline. DNA of the CDR3: TGCAGCGTTGGAAAGGGTCAGAACACTGAAGCTTTCTTT. It is translated as CSVGKGQNTEAFF.